Below, 20 T cell receptor beta chains from the same sample are listed, as sequenced in a study of T cells in Graves' hyperthyroidism and ophthalmopathy. Using RNA transcripts as the source, TCR beta CDR3 regions were amplified. Researchers ran a first-round RT-PCR on the TCR CDR3 using the HTBI primer set. Using its own MiXCR run on the multiplex PCR reads, TCRdb lists one record per CDR3 protein. Altogether hundreds of thousands of distinct CDR3 sequences are present, about a fifth being singletons, with the ten largest covering about 3.7%. The sequenced sample was blood. Receptors originate from a woman under 30 with Graves' hyperthyroidism.

About this clonotype: This sequence may be a read error, since a much larger clone differs from it by one base. This sequence joins TRBV6-2 or TRBV6-3 and TRBJ1-1; D gene uncertain. The germline gives CDR1 MNHEY, CDR2 SVGEGT. This CDR3 spans 14 amino acids. CDR3 amino acids: CASSYRRRDTESFF. The CDR3 DNA reads TGTGCCAGCAGTTACCGGAGACGGGATACTGAATCTTTCTTT.

This clonotype appeared many times. The CDR3 DNA sequence: TGTGCCAGCAGCTTAGAGGGGGAAGCCCCTGAAGCTTTCTTT. Translation gives CASSLEGEAPEAFF. V usage is TRBV7-9 and J usage is TRBJ1-1; D may be TRBD1 (6 bases). V dropped 1 base and J dropped 6 bases, with 12 bases sitting between them. Germline V gene lookup returns CDR1 SEHNR and CDR2 FQNEAQ (reference sequence). The CDR3 sequence is 14 residues long.

This clonotype was counted many times. V usage is TRBV6-1 and J usage is TRBJ1-1; unclear D gene. The CDR3 is 12 residues long. From germline, CDR1 is MNHNS and CDR2 SASEGT. V was clipped by 7 bases and J by 7 bases, with 13 bases between them. The CDR3 region is CASNAVKGEAFF. DNA of the CDR3: TGTGCCAGCAACGCGGTGAAGGGTGAAGCTTTCTTT.

V usage is TRBV27 and J usage is TRBJ1-1; tentatively, D is TRBD1 (6 bases). V was trimmed by 5 bases and J by 6 bases, leaving 22 bases between them. The CDR3 extends over 16 amino acids. CDR1 MNHEY and CDR2 SMNVEV come from the germline V gene (reference sequence). The CDR3 DNA reads TGTGCCAGCAGTGTTGGTCAGGGGCTCAAATGGGCTGAAGCTTTCTTT. It codes for CASSVGQGLKWAEAFF.

This clonotype was seen ten or more times. The J gene is TRBJ2-3, the V gene TRBV6-1, with 8 bases fitting TRBD1. The ends lost 5 bases at V and 3 bases at J; junction bases unmatched: 7. Germline V gene lookup returns CDR1 MNHNS and CDR2 SASEGT. This CDR3 has 15 residues. The CDR3 sequence is CASSPRTGRTDTQYF. CDR3 DNA: TGTGCCAGCAGTCCTCGGACAGGGAGGACAGATACGCAGTATTTT.

This clonotype was detected ten times or more. The CDR3 DNA reads TGTGCCAGCAGTGAAGGACTCAGGGGCTATTCCGATCAGCCCCAGCATTTT. The encoded protein is CASSEGLRGYSDQPQHF. This chain connects TRBV6-1 to TRBJ1-5; TRBD1 is a possible D gene (6 bases). This CDR3 contains 17 residues. V lost 1 base to trimming and J lost 5 bases, with 18 bases between them. Germline V CDR1 and CDR2: MNHNS, SASEGT.

In its sample, this clonotype was seen many times. The V and J genes are TRBV24-1 and TRBJ1-2; D gene ambiguous. Trimming removed 7 bases at V and 0 bases at J, with 11 bases between. Per the germline V gene, CDR1 is KGHDR and CDR2 is SFDVKD. This CDR3 contains 14 residues. CDR3 sequence (DNA): TGTGCCACCAGCGGGGAGCCTCCTAACTATGGCTACACCTTC. It is translated as CATSGEPPNYGYTF.

In its sample, this clonotype was seen many times. The chain recombines TRBV20-1 with TRBJ1-1; 7 bases are shared with TRBD1. Germline CDR1 and CDR2: DFQATT and SNEGSKA (reference sequence). The CDR3 has 14 residues. V shed 6 bases and J 7 bases; nucleotides not matched to a gene: 14. Here the CDR3 reads CSASDTGATGEAFF. CDR3 sequence (DNA): TGCAGTGCAAGTGATACAGGGGCTACAGGTGAAGCTTTCTTT.

This clonotype has at least ten counts. The V gene is TRBV2, the J gene TRBJ1-5, with D possibly being TRBD1 (5 bases). CDR3 length: 15 amino acids. V shed 6 bases and J shed 4 bases, with 16 bases lying between them. Germline loops: CDR1 SNHLY, CDR2 FYNNEI. CDR3 sequence: CASSTDLGGNQPQHF. The CDR3 DNA follows: TGTGCCAGCAGCACGGACCTGGGGGGGAATCAGCCCCAGCATTTT.

This clonotype was recorded at least ten times. J is TRBJ2-7 and V is TRBV20-1; D possibly corresponds to TRBD1 (6 bases). The germline V gene has CDR1 DFQATT and CDR2 SNEGSKA (reference sequence). This CDR3 is 15 amino acids long. Trimming removed 0 bases from V and 9 bases from J, with 21 bases in between. CDR3 DNA: TGCAGTGCTAGAGAAACGGGACACAATGGGTGGGGGCAGTACTTC. The encoded protein is CSARETGHNGWGQYF.

The chain is built from TRBV5-1 and TRBJ2-2; TRBD2 is a possible D gene (5 bases). Trimming stripped 1 base from V and 5 bases from J, with 12 bases between. Germline CDR1 is SGHRS and CDR2 is YFSETQ. The CDR3 covers 15 residues. In nucleotides, the CDR3 is TGCGCCAGCAGCTTGTTGAGGGATCGGACCGGGGAGCTGTTTTTT. Amino acid sequence: CASSLLRDRTGELFF.

This clonotype was detected ten times or more. The gene calls are TRBV20-1 and TRBJ2-4; D uncertain. Deletions cut 3 bases from V and 2 bases from J, with 11 bases between. From germline, CDR1 is DFQATT and CDR2 SNEGSKA (reference sequence). CDR3 length: 14 residues. CDR3 in DNA: TGCAGTGCTAGTTTATCATTGTCCAAAAACATTCAGTACTTC. Amino acids: CSASLSLSKNIQYF.

Ten or more counts support this clonotype. The V gene is TRBV6-5, the J gene TRBJ1-1; a possible D gene is TRBD1 (6 bases). V shed 4 bases and J shed 5 bases, with 11 bases lying between them. The CDR3 sequence is 13 residues long. Germline V lookup: CDR1 MNHEY, CDR2 SVGAGI. CDR3 protein: CASSSPGDTEAFF. CDR3 DNA: TGTGCCAGCAGTTCCCCAGGGGATACTGAAGCTTTCTTT.

This clonotype was seen many times. The chain employs TRBV24-1 and TRBJ1-5; 9 bases align to TRBD1. CDR1 is KGHDR and CDR2 is SFDVKD in the germline V gene. The CDR3 length is 16 residues. V dropped 3 bases and J dropped 4; count of bases not matched to a gene: 6. CDR3 bases: TGTGCCACCAGTGATGCCACAGGGGGCAGAAATCAGCCCCAGCATTTT. Its protein product is CATSDATGGRNQPQHF.

In this sample, this clonotype turned up many times. This rearrangement joins TRBV16 to TRBJ1-2, with D unresolved. CDR1 is KGHSY and CDR2 is FQNENV in the germline V gene. V dropped 0 bases and J dropped 2 bases, with 13 bases sitting between them. This CDR3 has 16 residues. Here the CDR3 DNA reads TGTGCCAGCAGCCAATCCGATCGGGTAGTCAACTATGGCTACACCTTC. It codes for CASSQSDRVVNYGYTF.

This clonotype was recorded many times. The chain uses TRBV6-5 and TRBJ1-2; D is possibly TRBD1 (6 bases). Trimming pared 4 bases from V and 4 bases from J, leaving 10 bases between. CDR1 and CDR2 from the germline V gene are MNHEY and SVGAGI. The CDR3 consists of 13 residues. The CDR3 DNA sequence: TGTGCCAGCAGTTTAACAGGGTTCTATGGCTACACCTTC. It encodes CASSLTGFYGYTF.

Ten or more counts support this clonotype. The chain links TRBV28 to TRBJ2-7, with 7 bases aligning to TRBD1. CDR3 length equals 15 residues. CDR1 and CDR2 (germline): MDHEN, SYDVKM. Trimming took 6 bases from V and 2 from J; bases not matched to a gene: 10. The CDR3 spells CASSSPGTATYEQYF. The CDR3 bases are TGTGCCAGCAGCTCCCCTGGGACAGCGACCTACGAGCAGTACTTC.

This clonotype was counted between two and nine times. Possible read error: a much larger clone is one base away. The CDR3 reads CSVVGFIGQPLHF. The CDR3 bases are TGCAGCGTTGTAGGGTTTATCGGTCAGCCCCTGCATTTT. The rearrangement joins TRBV29-1 to TRBJ1-5; no firm D call. The germline V gene has CDR1 SQVTM and CDR2 ANQGSEA. This CDR3 has 13 residues. Complete variable domain (other parts from reference TRBV29-1 and TRBJ1-5): SAVISQKPSRDICQRGTSLTIQCQVDSQVTMMFWYRQQPGQSLTLIATANQGSEATYESGFVIDKFPISRPNLTFSTLTVSNMSPEDSSIYLCSVVGFIGQPLHFGDGTRLSIL.

V and J are TRBV6-1 and TRBJ1-1, with D maybe TRBD1 (5 bases). Trimming pared 6 bases from V and 5 bases from J, leaving 19 bases between. The CDR3 extends over 15 amino acids. Per the germline V gene, CDR1 is MNHNS and CDR2 is SASEGT. Written as DNA, the CDR3 is TGTGCCAGCAGACGGGCGGCGGGGGGTGGTACTGAAGCTTTCTTT. Amino acid sequence: CASRRAAGGGTEAFF.

This clonotype was found many times. This chain joins TRBV6-5 and TRBJ2-5; a possible D gene is TRBD1 (5 bases). V was shortened by 4 bases and J by 2 bases, with 14 bases between the two germline ends. CDR3 length equals 15 residues. Germline CDR1 reads MNHEY; CDR2 reads SVGAGI. CDR3 bases: TGTGCCAGCAGTTGGACAATGAACCGACAAGAGACCCAGTACTTC. Protein sequence: CASSWTMNRQETQYF.